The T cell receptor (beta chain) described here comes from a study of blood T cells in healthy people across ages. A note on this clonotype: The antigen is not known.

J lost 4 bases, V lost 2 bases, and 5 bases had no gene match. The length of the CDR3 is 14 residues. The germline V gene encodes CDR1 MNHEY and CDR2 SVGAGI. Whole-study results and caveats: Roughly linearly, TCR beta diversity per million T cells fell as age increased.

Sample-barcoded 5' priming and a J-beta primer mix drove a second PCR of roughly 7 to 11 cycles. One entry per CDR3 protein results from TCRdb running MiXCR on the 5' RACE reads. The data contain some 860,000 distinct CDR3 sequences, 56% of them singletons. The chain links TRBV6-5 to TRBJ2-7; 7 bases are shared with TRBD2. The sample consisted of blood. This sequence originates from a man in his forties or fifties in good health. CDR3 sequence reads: CASSYQRDSYEQYF. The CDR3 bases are TGTGCCAGCAGTTACCAGCGGGACTCATACGAGCAGTACTTC.